This T cell receptor (beta chain) was retrieved from a study of T cell responses to AZD1222 COVID-19 vaccine. Study results and limitations: Just a handful of AZD1222 recipients were seropositive at baseline. Within unmutated variant regions lay the reported targets of nearly half of spike-specific TCRs.

Concerning this clone: Antigen specificity is unknown.

Trimming removed 5 bases from V and 8 bases from J, with 21 bases in between. CDR1 is SGHTA and CDR2 is FQGNSA in the germline V gene. This CDR3 has 15 amino acids. The data were produced by immunoSEQ multiplex PCR, yet TCRdb's version contains in-frame clones alone and is incomplete. Of roughly 180,000 clones detected, over 80% appear once; the ten largest clones hold 1.9%. The chain carries TRBV7-2 and TRBJ1-2; perhaps TRBD1 as D (5 bases). The source was peripheral blood, collected on day 0 of AZD1222 vaccination. The receptor was isolated from an adult in good health. CDR3 region: CASSPVGGEMRGYTF. CDR3 bases: TGTGCCAGCAGCCCCGTTGGGGGGGAGATGCGGGGCTACACCTTC.